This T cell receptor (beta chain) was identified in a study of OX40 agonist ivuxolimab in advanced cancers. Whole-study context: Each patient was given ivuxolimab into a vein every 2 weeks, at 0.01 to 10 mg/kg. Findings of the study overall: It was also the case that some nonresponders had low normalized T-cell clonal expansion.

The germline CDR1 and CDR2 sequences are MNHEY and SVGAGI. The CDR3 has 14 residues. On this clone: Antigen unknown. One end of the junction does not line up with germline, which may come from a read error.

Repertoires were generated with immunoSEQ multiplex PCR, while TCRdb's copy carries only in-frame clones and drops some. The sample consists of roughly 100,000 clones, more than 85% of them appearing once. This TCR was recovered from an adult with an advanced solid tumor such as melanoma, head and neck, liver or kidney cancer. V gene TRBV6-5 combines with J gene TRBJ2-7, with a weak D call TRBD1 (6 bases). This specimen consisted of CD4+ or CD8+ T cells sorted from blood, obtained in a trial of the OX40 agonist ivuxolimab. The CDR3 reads CDSSYTGRGYEQYF. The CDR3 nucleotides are TGTGACAGCAGTTACACGGGCAGGGGCTACGAGCAGTACTTC.